The entry below describes one T cell receptor (beta chain). Only in-frame clones appear in the TCRdb table, and some are missing; sequencing was by immunoSEQ multiplex PCR. The repertoire holds about 320,000 clones, roughly 91% seen once, with roughly 16% in the top ten. The source of the sample is a study of shared clonotypes between healthy human individuals. The TCR comes from a man between 18 and 29 years old in good health. The specimen was memory CD8+ T cells sorted from blood. Subset in this sample: CD45RO+ cells pooled with CCR7-negative TemRA cells.

This CDR3 reads CASSSAGDRGTDTQYF. CDR3 nucleotides: TGTGCCAGCAGCTCGGCGGGGGACAGGGGCACAGATACGCAGTATTTT. V gene TRBV11-2 combines with J gene TRBJ2-3; TRBD1 matches 9 bases. V dropped 4 bases and J dropped 1; count of bases not matched to a gene: 6. The CDR3 length is 16 residues. Germline V CDR1 and CDR2: SGHAT, FQNNGV.